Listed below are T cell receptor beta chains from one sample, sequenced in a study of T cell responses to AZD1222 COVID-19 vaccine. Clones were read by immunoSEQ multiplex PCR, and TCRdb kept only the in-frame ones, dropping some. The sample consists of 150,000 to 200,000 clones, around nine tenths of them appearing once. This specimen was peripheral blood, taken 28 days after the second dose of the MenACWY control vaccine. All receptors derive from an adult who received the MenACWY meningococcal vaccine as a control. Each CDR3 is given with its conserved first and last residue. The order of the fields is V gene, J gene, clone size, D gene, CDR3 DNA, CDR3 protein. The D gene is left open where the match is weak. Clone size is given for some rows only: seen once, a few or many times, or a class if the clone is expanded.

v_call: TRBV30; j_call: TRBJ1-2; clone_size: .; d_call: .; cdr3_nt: TGTGCCTGGATCGATCACGTGGGACCCATTTTTAACTATGGCTACACCTTC; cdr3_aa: CAWIDHVGPIFNYGYTF
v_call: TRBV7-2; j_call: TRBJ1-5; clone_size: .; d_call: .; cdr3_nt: TGTGCCAGCAGCTGGGACTTGAGGGCGGATCAGCCCCAGCATTTT; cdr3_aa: CASSWDLRADQPQHF
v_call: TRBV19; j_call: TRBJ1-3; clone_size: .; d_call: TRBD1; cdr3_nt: TGTGCCAGTAGTGTGGACAGGGGGAACACCATATATTTT; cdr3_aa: CASSVDRGNTIYF
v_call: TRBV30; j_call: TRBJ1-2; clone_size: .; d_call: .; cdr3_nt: TGTGCCTGGAGGGACGAGGGACGGGTCTATGGCTACACCTTC; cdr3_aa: CAWRDEGRVYGYTF
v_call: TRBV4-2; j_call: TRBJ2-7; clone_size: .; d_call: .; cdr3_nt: TGTGCCAGCAGCCAAGATCAGACTTATGGCCGGAGCGAGCAGTACTTC; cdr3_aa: CASSQDQTYGRSEQYF
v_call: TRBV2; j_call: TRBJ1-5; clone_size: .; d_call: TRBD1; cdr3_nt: TGTGCCAGCAGTGAATGGGACAGAGTCAATCAGCCCCAGCATTTT; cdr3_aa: CASSEWDRVNQPQHF
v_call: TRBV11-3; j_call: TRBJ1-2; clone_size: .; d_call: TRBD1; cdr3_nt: TGTGCCAGCAGCTTAGCACAGGGGATTGGTTACACCTTC; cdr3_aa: CASSLAQGIGYTF
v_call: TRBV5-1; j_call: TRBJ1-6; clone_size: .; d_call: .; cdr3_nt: TGCGCCAGCTCTTACTTGGGGGCAGGGAGATCACCCCTCCACTTT; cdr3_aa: CASSYLGAGRSPLHF
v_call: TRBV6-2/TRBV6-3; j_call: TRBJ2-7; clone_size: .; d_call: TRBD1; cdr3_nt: TGTGCCAGCAGTTACAACAGGGGGGAATACGAGCAGTACTTC; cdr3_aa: CASSYNRGEYEQYF
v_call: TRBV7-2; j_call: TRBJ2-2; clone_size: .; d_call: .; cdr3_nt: TGTGCCAGCACGCCCCAGCCCACCGGGGAGCTGTTTTTT; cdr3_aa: CASTPQPTGELFF
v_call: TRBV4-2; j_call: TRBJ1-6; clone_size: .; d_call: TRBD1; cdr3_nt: TGTGCCAGCAGCCAAGATACAGGGGGCGGGTCACCCCTCCACTTT; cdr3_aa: CASSQDTGGGSPLHF
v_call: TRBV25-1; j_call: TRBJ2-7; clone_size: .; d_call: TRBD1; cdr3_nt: TGTGCCAGCAGCCACACCGGGACAGGAGCGGACGAGCAGTACTTC; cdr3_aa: CASSHTGTGADEQYF
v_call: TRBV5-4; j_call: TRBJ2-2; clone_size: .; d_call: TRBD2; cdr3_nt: TGTGCCAGTTCCCCGGGAGGCGGGGAGCTGTTTTTT; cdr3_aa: CASSPGGGELFF
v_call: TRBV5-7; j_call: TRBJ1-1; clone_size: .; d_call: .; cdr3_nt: TGTGCCAGCAGCTTGCAAGTGGGCCCCCTGAACACTGAAGCTTTCTTT; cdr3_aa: CASSLQVGPLNTEAFF
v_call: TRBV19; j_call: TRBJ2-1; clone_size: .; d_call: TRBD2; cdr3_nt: TGTGCCAGTAGTCCCGTAGCGGGCTCCTACAATGAGCAGTTCTTC; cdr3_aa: CASSPVAGSYNEQFF
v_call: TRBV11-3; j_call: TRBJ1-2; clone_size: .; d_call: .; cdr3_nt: TGTGCCAGCAGCTTAGGTGGGGGTAACTATGGCTACACCTTC; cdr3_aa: CASSLGGGNYGYTF
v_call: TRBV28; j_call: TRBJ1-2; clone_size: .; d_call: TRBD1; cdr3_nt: TGTGCCAGCAGTTTCTTCAAGCGTGACAGGGGGTATGGAGATGGCTACACCTTC; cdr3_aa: CASSFFKRDRGYGDGYTF
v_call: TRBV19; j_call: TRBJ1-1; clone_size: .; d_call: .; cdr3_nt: TGTGCCAGTAGTATAGTCGGCAGACGGGCGAACACTGAAGCTTTCTTT; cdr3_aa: CASSIVGRRANTEAFF
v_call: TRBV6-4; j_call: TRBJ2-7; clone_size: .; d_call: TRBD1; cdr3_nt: TGTGCCAGCAGGGCAGGACAGGGGGCCCACGAGCAGTACTTC; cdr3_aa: CASRAGQGAHEQYF
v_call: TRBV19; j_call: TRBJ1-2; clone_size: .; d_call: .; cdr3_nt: TGTGCCAGTAGTATAGATAAACACCCTCTGTATGGCTACACCTTC; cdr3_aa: CASSIDKHPLYGYTF
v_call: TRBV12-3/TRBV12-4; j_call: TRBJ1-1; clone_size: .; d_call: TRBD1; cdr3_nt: TGTGCCAGCAGTGATAACAGGGGAACTGAAGCTTTCTTT; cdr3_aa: CASSDNRGTEAFF
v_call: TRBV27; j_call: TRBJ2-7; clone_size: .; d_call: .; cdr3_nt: TGTGCCAGCGGCACAGGACCCTACGAGCAGTACTTC; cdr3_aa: CASGTGPYEQYF
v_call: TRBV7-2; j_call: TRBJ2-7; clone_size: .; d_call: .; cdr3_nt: TGTGCCAGCAGCTCGGGGGTCTCCTACGAGCAGTACTTC; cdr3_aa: CASSSGVSYEQYF
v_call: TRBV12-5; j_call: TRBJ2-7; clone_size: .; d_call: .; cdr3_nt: TGTGCTAGTGGTTTAGTACAGGGTACCTACGAGCAGTACTTC; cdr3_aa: CASGLVQGTYEQYF
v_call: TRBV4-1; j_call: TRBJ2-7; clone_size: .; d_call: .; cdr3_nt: TGCGCCAGCAGCCAAGGTGCCTACGAGCAGTACTTC; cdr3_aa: CASSQGAYEQYF
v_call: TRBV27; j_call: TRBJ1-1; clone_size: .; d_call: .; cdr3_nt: TGTGCCAGCAGGGTCGGGGGGACGATGAACACTGAAGCTTTCTTT; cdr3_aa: CASRVGGTMNTEAFF
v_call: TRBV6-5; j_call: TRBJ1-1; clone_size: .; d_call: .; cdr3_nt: TGTGCCAGCAGTTGGGAGGTCATTAACACTGAAGCTTTCTTT; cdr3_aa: CASSWEVINTEAFF
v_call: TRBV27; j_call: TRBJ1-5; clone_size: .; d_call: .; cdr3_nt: TGTGCCAGCAGTCCCACGAAGGGTAGGCAGCCCCAGCATTTT; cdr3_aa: CASSPTKGRQPQHF
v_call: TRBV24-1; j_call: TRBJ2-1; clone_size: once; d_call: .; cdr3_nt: TGTGCCACCAGTGCCTACAGGACAGCGTTTAACAATGAGCAGTTCTTC; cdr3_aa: CATSAYRTAFNNEQFF
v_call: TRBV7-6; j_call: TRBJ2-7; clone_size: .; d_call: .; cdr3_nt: TGTGCCAGCAGTGCGGAAAGCTCCTACGAGCAGTACTTC; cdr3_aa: CASSAESSYEQYF
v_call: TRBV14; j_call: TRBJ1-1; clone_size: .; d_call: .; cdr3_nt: TGTGCCAGCAGCCAAGTTGATGTGAGGGAAGCTTTCTTT; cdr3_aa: CASSQVDVREAFF
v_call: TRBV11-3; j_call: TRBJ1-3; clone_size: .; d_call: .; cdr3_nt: TGTGCCAGCAGCCGGGGTACTGGAAACACCATATATTTT; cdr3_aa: CASSRGTGNTIYF
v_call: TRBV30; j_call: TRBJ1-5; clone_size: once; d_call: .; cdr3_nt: TGTGCCTGGAGTTCAGGGGTAGAGCAGCCCCAGCATTTT; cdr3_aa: CAWSSGVEQPQHF
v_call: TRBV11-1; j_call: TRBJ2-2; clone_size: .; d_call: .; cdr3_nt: TGTGCCAGCAGCCCCGGACAGCCCAACACCGGGGAGCTGTTTTTT; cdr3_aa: CASSPGQPNTGELFF
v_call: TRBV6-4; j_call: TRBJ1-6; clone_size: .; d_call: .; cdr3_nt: TGTGCCAGCAGTGACGGACGGAGGCATAATTCACCCCTCCACTTT; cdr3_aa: CASSDGRRHNSPLHF
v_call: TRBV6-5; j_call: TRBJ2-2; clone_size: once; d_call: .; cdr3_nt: TGTGCCAGCACCCCAGGACCTACCGGGGAGCTGTTTTTT; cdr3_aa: CASTPGPTGELFF
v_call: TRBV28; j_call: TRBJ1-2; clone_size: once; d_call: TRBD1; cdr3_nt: TGTGCCAGCGGGGACAGTAGGGATGGCTACACCTTC; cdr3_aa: CASGDSRDGYTF
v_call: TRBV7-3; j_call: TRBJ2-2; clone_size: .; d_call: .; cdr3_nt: TGTGCCAGCTCCTCAGGGCCCGCGAGGGAGCTGTTTTTT; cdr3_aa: CASSSGPARELFF
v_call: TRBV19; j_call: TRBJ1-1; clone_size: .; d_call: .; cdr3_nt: TGTGCCAGTAGTAAGTTGGGGGGCATCCGCACTGAAGCTTTCTTT; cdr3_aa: CASSKLGGIRTEAFF
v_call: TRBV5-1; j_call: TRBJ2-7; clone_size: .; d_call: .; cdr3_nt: TGCGCCAGCAGGGGGTTGGCTAGCGAGTCCTACGAGCAGTACTTC; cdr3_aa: CASRGLASESYEQYF
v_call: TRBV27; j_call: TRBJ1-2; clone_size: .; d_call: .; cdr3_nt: TGTGCCAGCAGTTTGTCCTCAGGGATCTATGGCTACACCTTC; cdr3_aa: CASSLSSGIYGYTF
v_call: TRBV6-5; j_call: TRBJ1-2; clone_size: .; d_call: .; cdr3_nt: TGTGCCAGCAGCCCAACGTCGGGGCCTAACTATGGCTACACCTTC; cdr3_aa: CASSPTSGPNYGYTF
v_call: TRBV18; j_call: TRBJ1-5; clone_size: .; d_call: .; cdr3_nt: TGTGCCAGCTCACGTAAAGGTCAGCCCCAGCATTTT; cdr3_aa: CASSRKGQPQHF
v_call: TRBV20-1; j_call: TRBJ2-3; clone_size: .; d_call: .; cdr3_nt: TGCAGTGCTAGAGCCAAAGATACGCAGTATTTT; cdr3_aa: CSARAKDTQYF
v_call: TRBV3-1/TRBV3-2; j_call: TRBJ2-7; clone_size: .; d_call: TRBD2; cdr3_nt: TGTGCCAGCAGCCCCGGTTTAGCGGGAGCCGAGCAGTACTTC; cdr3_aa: CASSPGLAGAEQYF
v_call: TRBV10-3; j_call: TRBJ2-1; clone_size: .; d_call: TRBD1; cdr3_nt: TGTGCCACCCTACCACAGGGGGTGGCGGAGCAGTTCTTC; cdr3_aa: CATLPQGVAEQFF
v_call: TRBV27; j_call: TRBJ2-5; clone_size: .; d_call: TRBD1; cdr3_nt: TGTGCCAGCAGTTTGACAACAGGGGTGGGTCAAGAGACCCAGTACTTC; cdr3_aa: CASSLTTGVGQETQYF
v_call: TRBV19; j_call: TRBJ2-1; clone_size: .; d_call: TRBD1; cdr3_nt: TGTGCCAGTAGCTACCACCGGGACAGAATTTACAATGAGCAGTTCTTC; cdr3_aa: CASSYHRDRIYNEQFF
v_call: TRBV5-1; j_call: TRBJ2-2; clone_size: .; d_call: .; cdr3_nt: TGCGCCAGCAGCTATATGGGCACCGGGGAGCTGTTTTTT; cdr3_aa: CASSYMGTGELFF
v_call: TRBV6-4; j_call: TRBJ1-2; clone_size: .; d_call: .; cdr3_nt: TGTGCCAGCAGCCCTGAAGCGACGGGTGGCTACACCTTC; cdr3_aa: CASSPEATGGYTF
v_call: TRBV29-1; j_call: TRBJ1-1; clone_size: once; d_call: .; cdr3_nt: TGCAGCGTCCTCGCGGGGAGCAACACTGAAGCTTTCTTT; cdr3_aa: CSVLAGSNTEAFF
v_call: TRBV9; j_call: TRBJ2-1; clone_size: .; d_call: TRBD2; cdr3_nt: TGTGCCAGCAGCGTAGATTTAGCGGGAGACTACAATGAGCAGTTCTTC; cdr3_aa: CASSVDLAGDYNEQFF
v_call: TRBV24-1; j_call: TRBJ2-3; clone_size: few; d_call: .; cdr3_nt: TGTGCCACCAGTGATCCGCCCTTGGGAGATACGCAGTATTTT; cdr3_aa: CATSDPPLGDTQYF
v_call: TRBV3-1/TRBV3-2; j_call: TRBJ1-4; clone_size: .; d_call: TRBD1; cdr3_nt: TGTGCCAGCAGCCCGAGACCAGGGGGCGCCTTTGAAAAACTGTTTTTT; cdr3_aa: CASSPRPGGAFEKLFF